The rows below give T cell receptor beta chains drawn from one sample of a study of blood T cell repertoires in COVID-19. Method: immunoSEQ multiplex PCR; TCRdb's copy keeps in-frame clones and lacks some. Among tens of thousands of clones, nearly 95% were seen once, and the ten largest hold about 4.6%. Sequencing was done on a sample of peripheral blood. These receptors all come from a man aged 50 to 60 with active COVID-19. Both conserved end residues are part of each CDR3. Each record gives: V gene, CDR3 length, clone size, D gene, J gene, CDR3 protein, CDR3 DNA. The D gene is left open where the match is weak. Not every row has a clone size; where given, it reads once, few, many or a size class.

V gene: TRBV6-5
CDR3 length: 13
clone size: -
D gene: -
J gene: TRBJ1-2
CDR3 protein: CASRLTANYGYTF
CDR3 DNA: TGTGCCAGCAGGCTCACAGCTAACTATGGCTACACCTTC

V gene: TRBV28
CDR3 length: 15
clone size: -
D gene: -
J gene: TRBJ1-6
CDR3 protein: CATYGAGNYNSPLHF
CDR3 DNA: TGTGCCACCTATGGGGCAGGCAACTATAATTCACCCCTCCACTTT

V gene: TRBV6-4
CDR3 length: 14
clone size: -
D gene: TRBD1
J gene: TRBJ1-1
CDR3 protein: CASSSDRTNTEAFF
CDR3 DNA: TGTGCCAGCAGCTCGGACAGGACAAACACTGAAGCTTTCTTT

V gene: TRBV7-3
CDR3 length: 14
clone size: -
D gene: TRBD2
J gene: TRBJ2-5
CDR3 protein: CASSPAGAGETQYF
CDR3 DNA: TGTGCCAGCAGCCCAGCGGGAGCGGGGGAGACCCAGTACTTC

V gene: TRBV19
CDR3 length: 17
clone size: -
D gene: TRBD1
J gene: TRBJ2-3
CDR3 protein: CASSIDGQNRGPDTQYF
CDR3 DNA: TGTGCCAGTAGTATAGATGGGCAGAACAGGGGGCCCGATACGCAGTATTTT

V gene: TRBV7-8
CDR3 length: 15
clone size: -
D gene: -
J gene: TRBJ1-1
CDR3 protein: CASSSLYQENTEAFF
CDR3 DNA: TGTGCCAGCAGCTCGCTATATCAGGAGAACACTGAAGCTTTCTTT

V gene: TRBV15
CDR3 length: 15
clone size: -
D gene: TRBD1
J gene: TRBJ2-7
CDR3 protein: CATSRAGTGVYEQYF
CDR3 DNA: TGTGCCACCAGCAGGGCCGGGACAGGGGTCTACGAGCAGTACTTC

V gene: TRBV7-9
CDR3 length: 17
clone size: -
D gene: -
J gene: TRBJ2-6
CDR3 protein: CASSSWNKGSGANVLTF
CDR3 DNA: TGTGCCAGCAGCTCTTGGAATAAGGGGTCTGGGGCCAACGTCCTGACTTTC

V gene: TRBV24-1
CDR3 length: 13
clone size: once
D gene: TRBD1
J gene: TRBJ2-1
CDR3 protein: CATSDPTGVEQFF
CDR3 DNA: TGTGCCACCAGTGACCCGACAGGGGTTGAGCAGTTCTTC

V gene: TRBV6-2/TRBV6-3
CDR3 length: 14
clone size: -
D gene: TRBD2
J gene: TRBJ2-1
CDR3 protein: CASIPSGGETRQFF
CDR3 DNA: TGTGCCAGCATCCCGAGCGGGGGGGAGACTCGGCAGTTCTTC

V gene: TRBV13
CDR3 length: 15
clone size: -
D gene: -
J gene: TRBJ1-3
CDR3 protein: CASSLLQGAGNTIYF
CDR3 DNA: TGTGCCAGCAGCTTGTTACAGGGTGCTGGAAACACCATATATTTT

V gene: TRBV15
CDR3 length: 15
clone size: -
D gene: -
J gene: TRBJ1-4
CDR3 protein: CATSRAPDSNEKLFF
CDR3 DNA: TGTGCCACCAGCAGAGCTCCGGACAGTAATGAAAAACTGTTTTTT

V gene: TRBV7-8
CDR3 length: 16
clone size: -
D gene: TRBD2
J gene: TRBJ2-1
CDR3 protein: CASSPPALVAGNEQFF
CDR3 DNA: TGTGCCAGCAGCCCCCCCGCCCTGGTAGCGGGAAATGAGCAGTTCTTC

V gene: TRBV6-2/TRBV6-3
CDR3 length: 13
clone size: -
D gene: -
J gene: TRBJ1-1
CDR3 protein: CASSAPQATEAFF
CDR3 DNA: TGTGCCAGCAGCGCCCCTCAAGCCACTGAAGCTTTCTTT

V gene: TRBV2
CDR3 length: 11
clone size: -
D gene: -
J gene: TRBJ2-1
CDR3 protein: CASRVAVEQFF
CDR3 DNA: TGTGCCAGCAGGGTGGCGGTTGAGCAGTTCTTC

V gene: TRBV11-3
CDR3 length: 13
clone size: -
D gene: TRBD2
J gene: TRBJ2-3
CDR3 protein: CASYPSGGDTQYF
CDR3 DNA: TGTGCCAGCTATCCTTCCGGGGGGGATACGCAGTATTTT

V gene: TRBV5-1
CDR3 length: 16
clone size: few
D gene: -
J gene: TRBJ2-3
CDR3 protein: CASTTGGASSTDTQYF
CDR3 DNA: TGCGCCAGCACGACTGGGGGGGCCTCTAGCACAGATACGCAGTATTTT

V gene: TRBV28
CDR3 length: 15
clone size: -
D gene: TRBD1
J gene: TRBJ1-4
CDR3 protein: CASSIRDRENEKLFF
CDR3 DNA: TGTGCCAGCAGTATCCGAGACAGGGAAAATGAAAAACTGTTTTTT

V gene: TRBV28
CDR3 length: 15
clone size: -
D gene: TRBD1
J gene: TRBJ2-5
CDR3 protein: CASSSPADREETQYF
CDR3 DNA: TGTGCCAGCAGTTCCCCGGCCGACAGGGAAGAGACCCAGTACTTC

V gene: TRBV6-5
CDR3 length: 12
clone size: -
D gene: -
J gene: TRBJ1-2
CDR3 protein: CASRRGVDGYTF
CDR3 DNA: TGTGCCAGCAGAAGGGGTGTGGATGGCTACACCTTC

V gene: TRBV4-2
CDR3 length: 15
clone size: -
D gene: TRBD2
J gene: TRBJ2-7
CDR3 protein: CASSQDLREGYEQYF
CDR3 DNA: TGTGCCAGCAGCCAAGATTTGAGGGAGGGGTACGAGCAGTACTTC

V gene: TRBV7-2
CDR3 length: 12
clone size: -
D gene: TRBD2
J gene: TRBJ2-1
CDR3 protein: CASSLSGMAQFF
CDR3 DNA: TGTGCCAGCAGCCTTAGCGGGATGGCGCAGTTCTTC

V gene: TRBV6-6
CDR3 length: 15
clone size: -
D gene: -
J gene: TRBJ2-7
CDR3 protein: CASSYSLAVISEQYF
CDR3 DNA: TGTGCCAGCAGTTACTCGTTAGCGGTGATTTCCGAGCAGTACTTC

V gene: TRBV25-1
CDR3 length: 18
clone size: few
D gene: TRBD2
J gene: TRBJ2-1
CDR3 protein: CASSGEGGIPTAYNEQFF
CDR3 DNA: TGTGCCAGCAGTGGGGAGGGAGGGATCCCAACCGCGTACAATGAGCAGTTCTTC

V gene: TRBV6-1
CDR3 length: 13
clone size: few
D gene: -
J gene: TRBJ1-6
CDR3 protein: CASGEVSNSPLHF
CDR3 DNA: TGTGCCAGCGGCGAGGTTAGCAATTCACCCCTCCACTTT

V gene: TRBV10-3
CDR3 length: 15
clone size: -
D gene: -
J gene: TRBJ1-2
CDR3 protein: CAISESGREGYGYTF
CDR3 DNA: TGTGCCATCAGTGAGTCGGGCAGGGAGGGCTATGGCTACACCTTC

V gene: TRBV28
CDR3 length: 16
clone size: -
D gene: TRBD2
J gene: TRBJ2-1
CDR3 protein: CASSPRTVSGRDEQFF
CDR3 DNA: TGTGCCAGCAGTCCCCGAACGGTTAGCGGGAGGGATGAGCAGTTCTTC

V gene: TRBV5-4
CDR3 length: 15
clone size: -
D gene: TRBD1
J gene: TRBJ1-1
CDR3 protein: CASSWTGAMSTEAFF
CDR3 DNA: TGTGCCAGCAGCTGGACAGGGGCAATGAGCACTGAAGCTTTCTTT

V gene: TRBV11-2
CDR3 length: 17
clone size: -
D gene: -
J gene: TRBJ2-5
CDR3 protein: CASSTIGGRRQQETQYF
CDR3 DNA: TGTGCCAGCAGCACCATTGGTGGTAGGAGACAGCAAGAGACCCAGTACTTC

V gene: TRBV5-6
CDR3 length: 15
clone size: -
D gene: TRBD1
J gene: TRBJ1-1
CDR3 protein: CASSPFRDRNTEAFF
CDR3 DNA: TGTGCCAGCAGCCCCTTCCGGGACAGAAACACTGAAGCTTTCTTT

V gene: TRBV5-4
CDR3 length: 16
clone size: -
D gene: TRBD2
J gene: TRBJ2-3
CDR3 protein: CASSLWGLASTDTQYF
CDR3 DNA: TGTGCCAGCAGCTTGTGGGGACTAGCGAGTACAGATACGCAGTATTTT

V gene: TRBV5-4
CDR3 length: 17
clone size: -
D gene: TRBD2
J gene: TRBJ2-1
CDR3 protein: CASSPPKRGGSYNEQFF
CDR3 DNA: TGTGCCAGCAGCCCGCCTAAGCGGGGAGGCTCCTACAATGAGCAGTTCTTC

V gene: TRBV5-1
CDR3 length: 16
clone size: -
D gene: -
J gene: TRBJ2-5
CDR3 protein: CASSLTLTGKQETQYF
CDR3 DNA: TGCGCCAGCAGCCTCACCCTTACAGGAAAACAAGAGACCCAGTACTTC

V gene: TRBV4-3
CDR3 length: 13
clone size: once
D gene: -
J gene: TRBJ2-3
CDR3 protein: CASSQDGAGTQYF
CDR3 DNA: TGCGCCAGCAGCCAAGACGGTGCGGGTACGCAGTATTTT

V gene: TRBV3-1/TRBV3-2
CDR3 length: 18
clone size: -
D gene: TRBD2
J gene: TRBJ2-7
CDR3 protein: CASSQDGSGTSGPYEQYF
CDR3 DNA: TGTGCCAGCAGCCAAGACGGAAGTGGGACTAGCGGTCCCTACGAGCAGTACTTC

V gene: TRBV5-6
CDR3 length: 16
clone size: -
D gene: TRBD2
J gene: TRBJ2-2
CDR3 protein: CASSFIGGGATGELFF
CDR3 DNA: TGTGCCAGCAGCTTTATCGGCGGGGGGGCCACCGGGGAGCTGTTTTTT

V gene: TRBV28
CDR3 length: 13
clone size: -
D gene: -
J gene: TRBJ2-7
CDR3 protein: CASSLGRSYEQYF
CDR3 DNA: TGTGCCAGCAGTTTAGGCCGCTCCTACGAGCAGTACTTC

V gene: TRBV19
CDR3 length: 14
clone size: -
D gene: TRBD2
J gene: TRBJ2-2
CDR3 protein: CASRGLVGAGELFF
CDR3 DNA: TGTGCCAGTAGGGGACTAGTGGGCGCCGGGGAGCTGTTTTTT